The present entry profiles one T cell receptor beta chain with its context. Trimming cost V 6 bases and J 4 bases; bases outside gene matches: 11. This CDR3 contains 15 residues. CDR1 and CDR2 (germline): SNHLY, FYNNEI. The protocol was immunoSEQ multiplex PCR, while the TCRdb copy is restricted to in-frame clones and leaves out a portion. The sample includes fewer than 250,000 clones, 92% of them seen just once. The record originates from a study of blood T cell repertoires in COVID-19. Sequencing was carried out using peripheral blood. The sequence was collected from a man in his 60s with COVID-19, enrolled during active disease. This chain links TRBV2 with TRBJ1-2; 7 nucleotides align to TRBD1. This chain's CDR3 is CASSGRGRVGYGYTF. The CDR3 DNA is TGTGCCAGCAGCGGAAGGGGGCGGGTGGGCTATGGCTACACCTTC.